The clone carrying this T cell receptor (beta chain) was counted a few times. Its antigen remains unidentified. This specimen includes other DNA sequences encoding the same CDR3. These data are taken from a study of cytomegalovirus exposure and HLA in healthy donors. 13 Jbeta primers and 60 Vbeta primers were used for the PCR. Sequencing was performed with immunoSEQ multiplex PCR; in TCRdb, only in-frame clones are kept and a portion is missing. The table has 95,000 to 150,000 clones, over 75% seen once; the top ten hold about 13%. Study observations and caveats: A later analysis appeared to link common viral pathogens to several of the most significant clusters. Accurate HLA-A and HLA-B prediction from TCR beta sequences was reported for most subjects. In an earlier analysis, productive rearrangement rates for most beta V segments clustered near 87% or 30%.

The germline gives CDR1 MNHEY, CDR2 SVGAGI. V was trimmed by 2 bases and J by 2 bases, leaving 6 bases between them. This CDR3 spans 13 amino acids. The chain is built from TRBV6-5 and TRBJ1-2; D is perhaps TRBD1 (6 bases). The origin of this receptor is a woman between 35 and 50 years old in good health and CMV-seropositive. Sequencing was carried out using PBMCs. CDR3 in amino acids: CASSYGQNYGYTF. The CDR3 DNA sequence: TGTGCCAGCAGTTACGGACAGAACTATGGCTACACCTTC.